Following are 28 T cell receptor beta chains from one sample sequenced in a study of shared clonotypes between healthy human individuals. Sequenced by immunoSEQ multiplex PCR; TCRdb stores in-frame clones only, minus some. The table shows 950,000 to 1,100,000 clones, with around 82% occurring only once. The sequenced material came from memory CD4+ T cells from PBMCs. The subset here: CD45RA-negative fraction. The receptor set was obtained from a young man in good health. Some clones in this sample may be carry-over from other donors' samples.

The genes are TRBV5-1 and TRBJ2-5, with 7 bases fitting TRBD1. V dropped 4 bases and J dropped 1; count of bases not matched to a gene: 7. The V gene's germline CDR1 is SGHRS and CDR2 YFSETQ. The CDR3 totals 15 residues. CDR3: CASSRAGTVQETQYF. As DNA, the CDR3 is TGCGCCAGCAGCCGGGCCGGGACAGTCCAAGAGACCCAGTACTTC.

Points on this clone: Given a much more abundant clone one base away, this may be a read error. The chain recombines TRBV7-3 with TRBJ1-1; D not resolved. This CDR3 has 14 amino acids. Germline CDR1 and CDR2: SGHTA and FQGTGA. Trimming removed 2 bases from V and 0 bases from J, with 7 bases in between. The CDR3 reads CASSLVGLNTEAFF. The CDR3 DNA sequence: TGTGCCAGCAGCTTAGTCGGATTGAACACTGAAGCTTTCTTT.

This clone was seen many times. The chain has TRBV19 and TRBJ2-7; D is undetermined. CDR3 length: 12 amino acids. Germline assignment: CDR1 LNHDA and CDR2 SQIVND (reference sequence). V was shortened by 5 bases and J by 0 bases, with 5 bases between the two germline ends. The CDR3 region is CASSDRSYEQYF. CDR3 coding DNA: TGTGCCAGTAGTGACCGCTCCTACGAGCAGTACTTC.

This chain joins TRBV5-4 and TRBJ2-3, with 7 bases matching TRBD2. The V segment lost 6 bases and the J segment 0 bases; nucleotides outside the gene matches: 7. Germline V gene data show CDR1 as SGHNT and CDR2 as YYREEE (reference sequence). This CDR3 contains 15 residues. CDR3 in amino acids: CASTPSGSSTDTQYF. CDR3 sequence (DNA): TGTGCCAGCACCCCTAGCGGATCTAGCACAGATACGCAGTATTTT.

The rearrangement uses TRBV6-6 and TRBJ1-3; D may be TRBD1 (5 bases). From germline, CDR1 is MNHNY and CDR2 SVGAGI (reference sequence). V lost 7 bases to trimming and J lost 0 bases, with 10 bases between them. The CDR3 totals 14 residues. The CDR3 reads CASIDSGSGNTIYF. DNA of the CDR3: TGTGCCAGCATAGACAGCGGCTCTGGAAACACCATATATTTT.

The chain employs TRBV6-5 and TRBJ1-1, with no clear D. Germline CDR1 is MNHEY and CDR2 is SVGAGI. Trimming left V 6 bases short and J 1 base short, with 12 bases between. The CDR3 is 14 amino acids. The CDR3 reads CASSRVTGNTEAFF. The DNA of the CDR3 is TGTGCCAGCAGCCGGGTAACCGGGAACACTGAAGCTTTCTTT.

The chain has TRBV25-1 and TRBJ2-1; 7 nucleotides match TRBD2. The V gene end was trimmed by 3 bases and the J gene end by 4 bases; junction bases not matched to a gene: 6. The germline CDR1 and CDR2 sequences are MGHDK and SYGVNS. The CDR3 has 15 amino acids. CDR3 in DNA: TGTGCCAGCAGTGAGGGGGGGAAGGGGTACAATGAGCAGTTCTTC. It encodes CASSEGGKGYNEQFF.

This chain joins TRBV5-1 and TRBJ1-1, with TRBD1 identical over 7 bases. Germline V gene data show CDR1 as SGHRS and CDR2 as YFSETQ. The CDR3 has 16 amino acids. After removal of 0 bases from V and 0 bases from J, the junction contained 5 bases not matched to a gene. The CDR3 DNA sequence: TGCGCCAGCAGCTTGGCCCGACAGGGACTGAACACTGAAGCTTTCTTT. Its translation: CASSLARQGLNTEAFF.

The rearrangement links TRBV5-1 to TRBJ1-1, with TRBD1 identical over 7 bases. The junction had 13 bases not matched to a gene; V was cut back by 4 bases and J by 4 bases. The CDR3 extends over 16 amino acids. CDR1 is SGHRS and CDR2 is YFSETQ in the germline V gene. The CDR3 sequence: CASSRGPNPGGTEAFF. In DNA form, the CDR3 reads TGCGCCAGCAGCCGAGGACCAAATCCAGGGGGCACTGAAGCTTTCTTT.

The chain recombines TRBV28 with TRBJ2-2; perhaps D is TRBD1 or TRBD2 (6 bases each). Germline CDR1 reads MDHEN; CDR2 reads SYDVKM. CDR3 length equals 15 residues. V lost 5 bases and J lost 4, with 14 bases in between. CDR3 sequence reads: CASSLGGMGTGELFF. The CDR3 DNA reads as TGTGCCAGCAGTCTGGGGGGCATGGGCACCGGGGAGCTGTTTTTT. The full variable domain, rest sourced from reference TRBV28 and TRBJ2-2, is DVKVTQSSRYLVKRTGEKVFLECVQDMDHENMFWYRQDPGLGLRLIYFSYDVKMKEKGDIPEGYSVSREKKERFSLILESASTNQTSMYLCASSLGGMGTGELFFGEGSRLTVL.

CDR3 in DNA: TGCGCCAGCAGCTTGGCCGGGCAGGGGAGGACAGATACGCAGTATTTT. Its translation: CASSLAGQGRTDTQYF. The genes are TRBV5-1 and TRBJ2-3; either TRBD1 or TRBD2 may fit D (6 bases each). The length of the CDR3 is 16 residues. Trimming cost V 0 bases and J 3 bases, with 14 bases left between them. Germline V lookup: CDR1 SGHRS, CDR2 YFSETQ.

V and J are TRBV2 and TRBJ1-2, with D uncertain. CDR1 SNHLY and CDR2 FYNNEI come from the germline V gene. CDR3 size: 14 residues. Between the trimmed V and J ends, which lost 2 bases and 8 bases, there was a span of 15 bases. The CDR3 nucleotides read TGTGCCAGCAGTGAATCACGGCCGGCTACGGGCTACACCTTC. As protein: CASSESRPATGYTF.

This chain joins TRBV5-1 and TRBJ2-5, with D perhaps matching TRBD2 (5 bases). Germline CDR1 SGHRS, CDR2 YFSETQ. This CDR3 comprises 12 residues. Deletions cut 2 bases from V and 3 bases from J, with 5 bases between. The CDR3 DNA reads TGCGCCAGCAGCTTCGGGGAAGAGACCCAGTACTTC. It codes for CASSFGEETQYF.

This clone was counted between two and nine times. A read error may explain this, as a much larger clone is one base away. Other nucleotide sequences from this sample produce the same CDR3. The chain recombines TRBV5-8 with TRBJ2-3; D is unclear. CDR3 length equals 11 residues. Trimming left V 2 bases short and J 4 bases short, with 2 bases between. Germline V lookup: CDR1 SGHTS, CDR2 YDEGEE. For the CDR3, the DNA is TGTGCCAGCAGCTTAGCAGATACGCAGTATTTT. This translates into CASSLADTQYF.

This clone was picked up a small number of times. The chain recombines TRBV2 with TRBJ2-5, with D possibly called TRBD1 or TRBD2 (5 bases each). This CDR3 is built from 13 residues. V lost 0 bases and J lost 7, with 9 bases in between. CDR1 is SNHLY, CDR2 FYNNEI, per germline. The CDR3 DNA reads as TGTGCCAGCAGTGAAGCGCAGGGAGTGACCCAGTACTTC. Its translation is CASSEAQGVTQYF. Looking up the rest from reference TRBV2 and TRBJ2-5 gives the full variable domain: EPEVTQTPSHQVTQMGQEVILRCVPISNHLYFYWYRQILGQKVEFLVSFYNNEISEKSEIFDDQFSVERPDGSNFTLKIRSTKLEDSAMYFCASSEAQGVTQYFGPGTRLLVL.

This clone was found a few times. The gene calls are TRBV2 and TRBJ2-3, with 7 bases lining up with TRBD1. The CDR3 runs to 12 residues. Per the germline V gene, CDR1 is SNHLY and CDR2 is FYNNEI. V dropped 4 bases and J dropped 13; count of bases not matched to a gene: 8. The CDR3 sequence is CASSGVAGGEYF. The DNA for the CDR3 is TGTGCCAGCAGTGGCGTGGCAGGGGGAGAGTATTTT. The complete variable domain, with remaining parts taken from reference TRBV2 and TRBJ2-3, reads EPEVTQTPSHQVTQMGQEVILRCVPISNHLYFYWYRQILGQKVEFLVSFYNNEISEKSEIFDDQFSVERPDGSNFTLKIRSTKLEDSAMYFCASSGVAGGEYFGPGTRLTVL.

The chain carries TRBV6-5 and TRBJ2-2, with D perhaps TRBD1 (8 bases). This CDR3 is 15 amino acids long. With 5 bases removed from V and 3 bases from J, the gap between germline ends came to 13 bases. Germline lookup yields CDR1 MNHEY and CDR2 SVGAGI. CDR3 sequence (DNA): TGTGCCAGCAGTAGGACAGGGAGGGACACCGGGGAGCTGTTTTTT. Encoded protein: CASSRTGRDTGELFF.

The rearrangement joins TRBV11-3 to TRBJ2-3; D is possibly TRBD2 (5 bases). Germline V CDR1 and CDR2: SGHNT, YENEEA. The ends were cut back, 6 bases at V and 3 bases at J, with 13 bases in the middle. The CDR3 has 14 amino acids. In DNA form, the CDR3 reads TGTGCCAGCAGTTCTTCACGACTAACAGATACGCAGTATTTT. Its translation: CASSSSRLTDTQYF.

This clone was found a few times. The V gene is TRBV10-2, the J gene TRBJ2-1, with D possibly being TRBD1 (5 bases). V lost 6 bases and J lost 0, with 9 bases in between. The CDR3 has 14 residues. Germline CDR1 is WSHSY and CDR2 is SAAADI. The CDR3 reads CASSDSLSYNEQFF. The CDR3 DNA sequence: TGCGCCAGCAGCGACAGTCTCTCCTACAATGAGCAGTTCTTC.

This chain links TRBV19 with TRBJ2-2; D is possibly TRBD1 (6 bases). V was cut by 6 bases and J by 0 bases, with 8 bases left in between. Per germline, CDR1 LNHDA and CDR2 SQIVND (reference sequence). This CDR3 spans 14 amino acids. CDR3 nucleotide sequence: TGTGCCAGTAGGGACAGATCGAACACCGGGGAGCTGTTTTTT. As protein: CASRDRSNTGELFF.

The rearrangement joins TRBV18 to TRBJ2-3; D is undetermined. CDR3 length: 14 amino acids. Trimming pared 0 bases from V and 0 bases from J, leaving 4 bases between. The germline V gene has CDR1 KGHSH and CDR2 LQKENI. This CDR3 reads CASSPPTSTDTQYF. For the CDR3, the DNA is TGTGCCAGCTCACCACCAACTAGCACAGATACGCAGTATTTT.

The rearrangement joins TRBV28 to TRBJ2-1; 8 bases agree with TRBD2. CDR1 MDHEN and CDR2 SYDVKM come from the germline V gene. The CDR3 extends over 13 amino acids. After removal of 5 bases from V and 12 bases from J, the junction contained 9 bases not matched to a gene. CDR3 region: CASSLSGSKGQFF. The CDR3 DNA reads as TGTGCCAGCAGTCTCAGCGGGAGTAAAGGGCAGTTCTTC. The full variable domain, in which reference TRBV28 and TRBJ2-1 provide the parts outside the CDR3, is DVKVTQSSRYLVKRTGEKVFLECVQDMDHENMFWYRQDPGLGLRLIYFSYDVKMKEKGDIPEGYSVSREKKERFSLILESASTNQTSMYLCASSLSGSKGQFFGPGTRLTVL.

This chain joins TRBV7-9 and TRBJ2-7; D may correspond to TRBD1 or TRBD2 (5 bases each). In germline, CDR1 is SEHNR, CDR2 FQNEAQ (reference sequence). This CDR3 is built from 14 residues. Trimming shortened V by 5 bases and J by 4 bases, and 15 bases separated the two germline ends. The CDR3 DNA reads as TGTGCCAGCAGCAACTTAGCTGGGGGTTACGAGCAGTACTTC. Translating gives CASSNLAGGYEQYF.

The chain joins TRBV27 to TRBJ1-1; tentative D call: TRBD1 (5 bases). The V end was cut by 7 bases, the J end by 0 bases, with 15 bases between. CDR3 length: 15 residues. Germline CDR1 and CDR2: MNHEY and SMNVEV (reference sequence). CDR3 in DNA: TGTGCCAGCAACGGTTATGGGGGTTTGAACACTGAAGCTTTCTTT. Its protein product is CASNGYGGLNTEAFF.

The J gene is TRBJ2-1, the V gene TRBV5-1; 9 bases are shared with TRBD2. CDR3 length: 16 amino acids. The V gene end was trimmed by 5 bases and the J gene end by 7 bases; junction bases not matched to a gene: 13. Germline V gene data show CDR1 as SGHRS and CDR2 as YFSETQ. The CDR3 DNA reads TGCGCCAGCAGGCCGTGGCGGGAGGGCCTAGGGAATGAGCAGTTCTTC. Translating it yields CASRPWREGLGNEQFF.

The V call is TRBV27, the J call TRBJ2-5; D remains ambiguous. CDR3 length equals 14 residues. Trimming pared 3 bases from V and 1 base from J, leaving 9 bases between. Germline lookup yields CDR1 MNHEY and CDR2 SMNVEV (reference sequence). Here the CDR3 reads CASSFLERQETQYF. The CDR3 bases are TGTGCCAGCAGTTTTTTGGAGCGCCAAGAGACCCAGTACTTC.

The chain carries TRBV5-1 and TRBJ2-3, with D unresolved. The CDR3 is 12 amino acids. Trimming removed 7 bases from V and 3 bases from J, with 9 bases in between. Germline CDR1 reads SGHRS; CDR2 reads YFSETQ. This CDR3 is CASRWDTDTQYF. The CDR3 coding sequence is TGCGCCAGCCGCTGGGATACAGATACGCAGTATTTT.

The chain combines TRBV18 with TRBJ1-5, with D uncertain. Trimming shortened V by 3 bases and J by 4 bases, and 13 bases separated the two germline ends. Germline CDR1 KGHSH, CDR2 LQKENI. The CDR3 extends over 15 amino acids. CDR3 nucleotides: TGTGCCAGCTCACCTTCCGGGCTTTCGAATCAGCCCCAGCATTTT. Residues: CASSPSGLSNQPQHF.